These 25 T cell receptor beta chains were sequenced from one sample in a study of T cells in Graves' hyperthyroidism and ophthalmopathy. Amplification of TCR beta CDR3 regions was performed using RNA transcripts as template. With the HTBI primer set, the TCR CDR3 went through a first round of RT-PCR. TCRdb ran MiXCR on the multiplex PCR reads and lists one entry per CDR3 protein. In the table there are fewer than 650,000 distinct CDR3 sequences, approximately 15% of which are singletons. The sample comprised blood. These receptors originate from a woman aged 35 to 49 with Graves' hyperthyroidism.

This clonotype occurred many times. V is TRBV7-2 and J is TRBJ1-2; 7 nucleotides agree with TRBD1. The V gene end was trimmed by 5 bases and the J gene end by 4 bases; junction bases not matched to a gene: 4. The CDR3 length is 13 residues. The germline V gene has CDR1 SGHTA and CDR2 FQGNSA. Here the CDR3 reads CASSRGPVYGYTF. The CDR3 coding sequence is TGTGCCAGCAGCAGGGGGCCGGTCTATGGCTACACCTTC. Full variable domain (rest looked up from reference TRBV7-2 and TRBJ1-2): GAGVSQSPSNKVTEKGKDVELRCDPISGHTALYWYRQSLGQGLEFLIYFQGNSAPDKSGLPSDRFSAERTGGSVSTLTIQRTQQEDSAVYLCASSRGPVYGYTFGSGTRLTVV.

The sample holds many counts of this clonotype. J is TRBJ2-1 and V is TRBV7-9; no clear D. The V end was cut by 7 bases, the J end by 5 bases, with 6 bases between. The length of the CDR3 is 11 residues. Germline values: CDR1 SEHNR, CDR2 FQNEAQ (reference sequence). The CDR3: CASTGNNEQFF. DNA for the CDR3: TGTGCCAGCACGGGTAACAATGAGCAGTTCTTC.

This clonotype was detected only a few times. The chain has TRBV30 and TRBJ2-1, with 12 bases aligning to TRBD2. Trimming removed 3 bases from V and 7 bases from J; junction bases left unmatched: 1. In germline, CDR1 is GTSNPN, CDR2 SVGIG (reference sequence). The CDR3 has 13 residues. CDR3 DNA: TGTGCCTGGAGACTAGCGGGAGGAAATGAGCAGTTCTTC. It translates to CAWRLAGGNEQFF.

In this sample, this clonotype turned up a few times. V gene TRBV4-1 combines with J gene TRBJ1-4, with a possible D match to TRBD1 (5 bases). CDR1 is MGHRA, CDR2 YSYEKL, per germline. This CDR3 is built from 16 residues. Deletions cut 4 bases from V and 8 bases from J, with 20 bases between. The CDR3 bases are TGCGCCAGCAGCCCAGCCTGGATTGGGGGTGAGGAAAAACTGTTTTTT. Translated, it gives CASSPAWIGGEEKLFF.

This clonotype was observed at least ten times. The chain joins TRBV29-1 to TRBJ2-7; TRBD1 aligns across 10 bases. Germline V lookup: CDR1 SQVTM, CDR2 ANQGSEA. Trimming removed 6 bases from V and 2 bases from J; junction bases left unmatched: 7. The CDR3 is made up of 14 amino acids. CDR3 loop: CSVTGTGDAYEQYF. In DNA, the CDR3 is TGCAGCGTCACCGGGACAGGGGACGCCTACGAGCAGTACTTC.

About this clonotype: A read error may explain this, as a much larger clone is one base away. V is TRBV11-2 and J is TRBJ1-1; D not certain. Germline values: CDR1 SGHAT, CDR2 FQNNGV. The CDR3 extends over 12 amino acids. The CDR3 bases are TGTGCCGGCAGCCGGACGCTCACTGAAGCTTTCTTT. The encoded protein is CAGSRTLTEAFF.

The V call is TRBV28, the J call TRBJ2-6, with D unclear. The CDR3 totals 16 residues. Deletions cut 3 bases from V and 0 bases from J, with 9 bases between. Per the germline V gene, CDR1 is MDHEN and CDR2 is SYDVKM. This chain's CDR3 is CASSFDTYSGANVLTF. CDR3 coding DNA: TGTGCCAGCAGTTTTGACACTTACTCTGGGGCCAACGTCCTGACTTTC.

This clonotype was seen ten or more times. As DNA, the CDR3 is TGTGCCTGGAGGCGCCTCGGATACTACGAGCAGTACTTC. Translation: CAWRRLGYYEQYF. The chain uses TRBV30 and TRBJ2-7, with D unclear. Trimming cost V 3 bases and J 3 bases, with 12 bases left between them. In germline, CDR1 is GTSNPN, CDR2 SVGIG (reference sequence). The CDR3 covers 13 residues.

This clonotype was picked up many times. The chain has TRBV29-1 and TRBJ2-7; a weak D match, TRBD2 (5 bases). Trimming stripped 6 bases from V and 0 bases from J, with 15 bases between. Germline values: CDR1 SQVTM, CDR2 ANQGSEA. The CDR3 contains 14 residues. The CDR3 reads CSVGGSLSSYEQYF. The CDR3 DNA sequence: TGCAGCGTCGGAGGAAGTCTATCCTCCTACGAGCAGTACTTC.

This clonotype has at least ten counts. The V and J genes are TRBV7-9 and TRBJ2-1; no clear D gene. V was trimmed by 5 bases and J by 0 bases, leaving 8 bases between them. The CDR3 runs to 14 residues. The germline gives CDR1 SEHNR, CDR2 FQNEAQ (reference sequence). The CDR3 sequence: CASSDILSYNEQFF. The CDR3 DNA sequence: TGTGCCAGCAGCGACATTCTCTCCTACAATGAGCAGTTCTTC.

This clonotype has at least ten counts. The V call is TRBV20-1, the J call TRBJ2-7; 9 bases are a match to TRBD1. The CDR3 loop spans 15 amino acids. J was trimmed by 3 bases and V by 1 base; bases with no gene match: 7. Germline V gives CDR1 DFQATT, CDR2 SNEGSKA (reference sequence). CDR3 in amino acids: CSARGVRTGVYEQYF. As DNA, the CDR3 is TGCAGTGCTAGAGGCGTTCGGACAGGGGTCTACGAGCAGTACTTC.

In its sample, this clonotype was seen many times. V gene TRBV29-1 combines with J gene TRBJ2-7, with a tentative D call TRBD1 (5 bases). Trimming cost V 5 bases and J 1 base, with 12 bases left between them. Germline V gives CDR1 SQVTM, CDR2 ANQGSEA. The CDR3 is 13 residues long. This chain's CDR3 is CSVSLTDSYEQYF. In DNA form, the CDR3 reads TGCAGCGTTTCCCTGACAGATTCCTACGAGCAGTACTTC.

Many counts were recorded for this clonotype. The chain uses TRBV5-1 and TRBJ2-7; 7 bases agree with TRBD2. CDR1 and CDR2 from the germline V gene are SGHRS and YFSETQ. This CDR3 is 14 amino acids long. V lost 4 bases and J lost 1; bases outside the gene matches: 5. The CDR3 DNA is TGCGCCAGCAGCGGGGGACTACCTTCCTACGAGCAGTACTTC. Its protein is CASSGGLPSYEQYF. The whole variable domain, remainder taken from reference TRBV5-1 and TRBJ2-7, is KAGVTQTPRYLIKTRGQQVTLSCSPISGHRSVSWYQQTPGQGLQFLFEYFSETQRNKGNFPGRFSGRQFSNSRSEMNVSTLELGDSALYLCASSGGLPSYEQYFGPGTRLTVT.

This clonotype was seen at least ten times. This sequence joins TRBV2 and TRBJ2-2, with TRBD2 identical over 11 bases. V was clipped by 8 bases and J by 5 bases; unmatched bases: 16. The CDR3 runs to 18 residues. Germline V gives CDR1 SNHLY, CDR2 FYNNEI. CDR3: CASVRGVAGGPRTGELFF. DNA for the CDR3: TGTGCCAGCGTAAGGGGGGTAGCGGGAGGGCCGAGGACCGGGGAGCTGTTTTTT.

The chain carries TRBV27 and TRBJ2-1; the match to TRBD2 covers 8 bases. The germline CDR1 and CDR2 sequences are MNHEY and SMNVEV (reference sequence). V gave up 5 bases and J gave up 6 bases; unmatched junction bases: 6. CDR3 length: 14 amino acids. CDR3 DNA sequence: TGTGCCAGCAGTATCCTAGCGGGCCCCAATGAGCAGTTCTTC. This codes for CASSILAGPNEQFF.

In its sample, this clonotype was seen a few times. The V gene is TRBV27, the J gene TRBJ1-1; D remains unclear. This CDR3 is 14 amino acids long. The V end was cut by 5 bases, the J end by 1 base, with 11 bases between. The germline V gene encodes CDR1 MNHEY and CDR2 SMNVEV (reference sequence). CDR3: CASSPRTKNTEAFF. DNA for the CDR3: TGTGCCAGCAGTCCGAGGACCAAGAACACTGAAGCTTTCTTT.

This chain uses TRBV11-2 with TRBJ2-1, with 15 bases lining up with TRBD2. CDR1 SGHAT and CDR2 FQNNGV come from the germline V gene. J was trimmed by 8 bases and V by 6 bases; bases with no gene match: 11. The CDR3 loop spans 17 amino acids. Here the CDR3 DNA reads TGTGCCAGCAGTCGGACTAGCGGGAGGGCCAACTTGGATGAGCAGTTCTTC. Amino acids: CASSRTSGRANLDEQFF.

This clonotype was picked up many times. This chain's CDR3 is CAWGLAGGRADTQYF. As DNA, the CDR3 is TGTGCCTGGGGACTGGCGGGAGGGCGCGCAGATACGCAGTATTTT. The V and J genes are TRBV30 and TRBJ2-3, with 9 bases fitting TRBD2. Looked up from germline, CDR1 is GTSNPN and CDR2 is SVGIG (reference sequence). The CDR3 sequence is 15 residues long. Trimming took 5 bases from V and 4 from J; bases not matched to a gene: 10.

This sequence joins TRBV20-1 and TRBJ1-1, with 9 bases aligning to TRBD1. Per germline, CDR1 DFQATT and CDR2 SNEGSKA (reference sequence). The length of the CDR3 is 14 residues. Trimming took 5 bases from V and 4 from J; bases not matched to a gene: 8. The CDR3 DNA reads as TGCAGTGCTCCAATAAGGACAGGGGTCACTGAAGCTTTCTTT. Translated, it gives CSAPIRTGVTEAFF.

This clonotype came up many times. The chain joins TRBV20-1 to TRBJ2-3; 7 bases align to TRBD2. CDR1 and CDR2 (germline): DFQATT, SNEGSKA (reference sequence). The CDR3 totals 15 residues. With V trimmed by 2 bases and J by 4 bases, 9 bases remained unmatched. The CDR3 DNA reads TGCAGTGCTAGATCCGGCGGGAGTTCCCCAGATACGCAGTATTTT. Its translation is CSARSGGSSPDTQYF.

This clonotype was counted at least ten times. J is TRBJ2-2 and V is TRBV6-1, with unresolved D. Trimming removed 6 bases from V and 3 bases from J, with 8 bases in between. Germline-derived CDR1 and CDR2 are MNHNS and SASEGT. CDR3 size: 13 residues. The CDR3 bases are TGTGCCAGCAGGCTGACCGACACCGGGGAGCTGTTTTTT. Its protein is CASRLTDTGELFF.

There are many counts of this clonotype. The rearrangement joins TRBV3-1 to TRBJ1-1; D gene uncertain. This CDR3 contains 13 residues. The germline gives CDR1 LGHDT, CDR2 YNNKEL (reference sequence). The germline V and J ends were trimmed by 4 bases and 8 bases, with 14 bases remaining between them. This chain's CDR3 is CASSLDGQIEAFF. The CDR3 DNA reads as TGTGCCAGCAGCCTAGACGGGCAGATCGAAGCTTTCTTT.

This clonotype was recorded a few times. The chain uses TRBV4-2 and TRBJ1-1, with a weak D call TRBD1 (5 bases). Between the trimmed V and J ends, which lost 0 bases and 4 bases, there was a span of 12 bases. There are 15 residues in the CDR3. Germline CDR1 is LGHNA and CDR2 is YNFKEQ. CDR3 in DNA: TGTGCCAGCAGCCAAGAGCCGGGGGTGAGCACTGAAGCTTTCTTT. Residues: CASSQEPGVSTEAFF.

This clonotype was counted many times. Here the CDR3 reads CASSLQGYTGELFF. CDR3 nucleotide sequence: TGTGCCAGCAGTTTACAGGGTTACACCGGGGAGCTGTTTTTT. The gene calls are TRBV12-3 or TRBV12-4 and TRBJ2-2; possible D gene TRBD1, 5 bases. This CDR3 comprises 14 residues. V was clipped by 2 bases and J by 3 bases, with 7 bases between them.

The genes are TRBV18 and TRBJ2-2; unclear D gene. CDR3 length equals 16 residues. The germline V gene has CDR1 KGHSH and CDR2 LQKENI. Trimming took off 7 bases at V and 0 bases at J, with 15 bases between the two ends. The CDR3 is CASLPIEEANTGELFF. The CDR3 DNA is TGTGCCAGCTTACCGATCGAAGAAGCGAACACCGGGGAGCTGTTTTTT.